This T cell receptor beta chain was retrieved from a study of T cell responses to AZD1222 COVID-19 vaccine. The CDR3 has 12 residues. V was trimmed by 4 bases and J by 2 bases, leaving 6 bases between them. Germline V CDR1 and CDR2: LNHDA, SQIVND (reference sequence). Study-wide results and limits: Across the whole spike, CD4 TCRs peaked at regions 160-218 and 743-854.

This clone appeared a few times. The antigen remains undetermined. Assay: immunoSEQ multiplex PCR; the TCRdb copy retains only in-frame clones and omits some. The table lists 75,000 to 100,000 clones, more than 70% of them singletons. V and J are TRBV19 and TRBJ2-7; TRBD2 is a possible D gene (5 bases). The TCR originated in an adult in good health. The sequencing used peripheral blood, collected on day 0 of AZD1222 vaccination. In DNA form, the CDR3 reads TGTGCCAGTAGTAGGGGAGCCTACGAGCAGTACTTC. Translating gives CASSRGAYEQYF.